Presented here are 2 T cell receptor beta chains from one specimen sequenced in a study of cytomegalovirus exposure and HLA in healthy donors. Vbeta (60) and Jbeta (13) primers were used in the PCR. The repertoire was sequenced with immunoSEQ multiplex PCR; TCRdb's copy has only in-frame clones and lacks some. The sample consists of about 130,000 clones, around 72% of them appearing once. The sequencing sample was made of PBMCs. Receptors were obtained from a human donor in good health.

The chain uses TRBV6-6 and TRBJ1-1, with D perhaps matching TRBD1 (6 bases). The CDR3 has 15 residues. From germline, CDR1 is MNHNY and CDR2 SVGAGI (reference sequence). The V end was cut by 2 bases, the J end by 1 base, with 11 bases between. CDR3 residues: CASSYAPRGNTEAFF. The CDR3 coding sequence is TGTGCCAGCAGTTACGCTCCCAGGGGGAACACTGAAGCTTTCTTT.

The chain uses TRBV20-1 and TRBJ1-1; D gene unclear. The CDR3 is 11 residues long. In germline, CDR1 is DFQATT, CDR2 SNEGSKA (reference sequence). V shed 5 bases and J shed 7 bases, with 11 bases lying between them. The DNA for the CDR3 is TGCAGTGCTCCCTTTCAGTATGAAGCTTTCTTT. Protein product: CSAPFQYEAFF.